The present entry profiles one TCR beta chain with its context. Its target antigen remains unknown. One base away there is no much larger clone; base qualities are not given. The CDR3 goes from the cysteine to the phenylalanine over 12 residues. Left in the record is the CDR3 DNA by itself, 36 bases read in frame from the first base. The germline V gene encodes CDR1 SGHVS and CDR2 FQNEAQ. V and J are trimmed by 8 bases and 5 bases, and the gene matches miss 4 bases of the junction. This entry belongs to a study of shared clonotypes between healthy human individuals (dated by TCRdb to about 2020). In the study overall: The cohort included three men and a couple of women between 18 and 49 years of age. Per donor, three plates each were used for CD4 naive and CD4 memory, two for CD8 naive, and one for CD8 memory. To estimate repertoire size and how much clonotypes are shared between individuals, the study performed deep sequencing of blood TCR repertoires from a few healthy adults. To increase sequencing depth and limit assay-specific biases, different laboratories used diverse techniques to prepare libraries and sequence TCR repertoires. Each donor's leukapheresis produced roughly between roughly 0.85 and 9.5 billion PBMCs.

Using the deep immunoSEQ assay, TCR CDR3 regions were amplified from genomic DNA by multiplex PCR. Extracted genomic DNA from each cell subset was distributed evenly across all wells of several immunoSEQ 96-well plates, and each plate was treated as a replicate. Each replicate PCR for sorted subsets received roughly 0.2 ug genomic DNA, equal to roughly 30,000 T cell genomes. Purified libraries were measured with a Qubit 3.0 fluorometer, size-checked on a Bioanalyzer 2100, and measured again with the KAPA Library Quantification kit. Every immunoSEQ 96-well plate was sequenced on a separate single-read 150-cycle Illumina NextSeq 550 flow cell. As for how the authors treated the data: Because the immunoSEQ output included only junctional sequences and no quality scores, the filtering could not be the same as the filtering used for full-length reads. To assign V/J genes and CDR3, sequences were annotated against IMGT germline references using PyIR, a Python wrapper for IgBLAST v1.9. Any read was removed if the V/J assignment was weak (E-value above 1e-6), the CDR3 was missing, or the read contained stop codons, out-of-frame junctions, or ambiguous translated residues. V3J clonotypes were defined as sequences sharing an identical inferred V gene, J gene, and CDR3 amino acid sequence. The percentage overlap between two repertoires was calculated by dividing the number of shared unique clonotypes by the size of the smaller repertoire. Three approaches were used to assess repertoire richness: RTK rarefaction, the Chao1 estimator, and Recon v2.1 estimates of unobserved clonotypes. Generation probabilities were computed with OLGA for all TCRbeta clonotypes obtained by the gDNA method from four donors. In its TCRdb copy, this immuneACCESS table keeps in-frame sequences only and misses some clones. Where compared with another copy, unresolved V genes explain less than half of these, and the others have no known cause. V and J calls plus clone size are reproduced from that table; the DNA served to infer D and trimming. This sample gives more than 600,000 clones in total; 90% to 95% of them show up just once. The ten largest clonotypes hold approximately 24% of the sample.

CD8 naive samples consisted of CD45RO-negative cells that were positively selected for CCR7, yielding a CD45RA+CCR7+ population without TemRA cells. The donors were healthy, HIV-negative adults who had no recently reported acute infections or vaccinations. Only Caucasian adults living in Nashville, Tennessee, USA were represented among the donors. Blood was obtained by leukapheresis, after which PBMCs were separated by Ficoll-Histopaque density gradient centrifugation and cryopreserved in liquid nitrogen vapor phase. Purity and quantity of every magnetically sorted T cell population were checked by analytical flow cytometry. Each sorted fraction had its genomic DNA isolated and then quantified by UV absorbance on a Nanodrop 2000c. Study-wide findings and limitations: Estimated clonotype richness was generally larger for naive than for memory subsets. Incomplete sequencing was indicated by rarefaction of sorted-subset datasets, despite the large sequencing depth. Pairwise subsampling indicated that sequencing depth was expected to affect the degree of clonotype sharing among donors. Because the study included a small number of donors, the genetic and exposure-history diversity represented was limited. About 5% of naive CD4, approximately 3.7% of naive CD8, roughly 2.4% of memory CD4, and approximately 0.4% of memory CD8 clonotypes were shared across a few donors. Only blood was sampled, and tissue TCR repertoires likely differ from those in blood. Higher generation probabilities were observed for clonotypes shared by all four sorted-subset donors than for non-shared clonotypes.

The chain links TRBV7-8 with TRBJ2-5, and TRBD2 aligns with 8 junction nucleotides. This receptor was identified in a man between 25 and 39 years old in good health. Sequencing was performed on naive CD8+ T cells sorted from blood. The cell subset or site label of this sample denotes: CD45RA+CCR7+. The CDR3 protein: CASHGRAETQYF. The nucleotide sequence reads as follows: TGTGCCAGCCACGGGAGGGCGGAGACCCAGTACTTC. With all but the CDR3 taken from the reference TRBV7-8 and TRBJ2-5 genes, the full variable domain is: GAGVSQSPRYKVAKRGQDVALRCDPISGHVSLFWYQQALGQGPEFLTYFQNEAQLDKSGLPSDRFFAERPEGSVSTLKIQRTQQEDSAVYLCASHGRAETQYFGPGTRLLVL.